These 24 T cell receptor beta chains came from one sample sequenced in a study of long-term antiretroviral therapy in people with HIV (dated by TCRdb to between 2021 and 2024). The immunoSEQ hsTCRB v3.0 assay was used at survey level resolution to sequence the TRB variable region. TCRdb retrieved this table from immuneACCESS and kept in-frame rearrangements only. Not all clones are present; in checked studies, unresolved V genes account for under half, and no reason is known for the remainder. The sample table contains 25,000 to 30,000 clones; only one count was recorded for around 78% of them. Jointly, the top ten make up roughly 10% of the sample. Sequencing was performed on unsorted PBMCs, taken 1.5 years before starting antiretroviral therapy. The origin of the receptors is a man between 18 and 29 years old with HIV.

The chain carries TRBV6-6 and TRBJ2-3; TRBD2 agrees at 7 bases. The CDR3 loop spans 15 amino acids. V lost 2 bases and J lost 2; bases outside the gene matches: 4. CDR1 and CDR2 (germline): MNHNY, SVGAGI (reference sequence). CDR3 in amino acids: CASSYPAGDTDTQYF. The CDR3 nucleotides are TGTGCCAGCAGTTACCCCGCGGGGGACACAGATACGCAGTATTTT.

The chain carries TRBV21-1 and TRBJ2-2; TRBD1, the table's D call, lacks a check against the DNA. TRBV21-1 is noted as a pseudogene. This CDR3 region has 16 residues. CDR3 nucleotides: TGTGCCAGCAGCAAGATGGACAGCTCAGGAACCGGGGAGCTGTTTTTT. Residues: CASSKMDSSGTGELFF.

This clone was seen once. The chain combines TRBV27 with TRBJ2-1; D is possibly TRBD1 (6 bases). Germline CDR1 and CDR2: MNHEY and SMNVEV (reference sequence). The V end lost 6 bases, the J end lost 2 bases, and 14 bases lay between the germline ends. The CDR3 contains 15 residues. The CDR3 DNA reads TGTGCCAGCAGGGACGAACAGGGCCCCTACAATGAGCAGTTCTTC. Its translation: CASRDEQGPYNEQFF.

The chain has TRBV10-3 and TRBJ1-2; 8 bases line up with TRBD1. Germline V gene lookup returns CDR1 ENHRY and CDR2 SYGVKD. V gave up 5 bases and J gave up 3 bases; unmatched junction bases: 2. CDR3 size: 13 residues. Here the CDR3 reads CAISPTGDYGYTF. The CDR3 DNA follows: TGTGCCATCAGTCCGACAGGGGACTATGGCTACACCTTC.

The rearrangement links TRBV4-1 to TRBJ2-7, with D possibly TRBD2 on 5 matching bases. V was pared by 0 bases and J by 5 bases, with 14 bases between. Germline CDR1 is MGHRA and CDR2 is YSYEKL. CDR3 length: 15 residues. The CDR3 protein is CASSQDPGGADEQYF. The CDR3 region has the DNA TGCGCCAGCAGCCAAGACCCCGGAGGAGCGGACGAGCAGTACTTC.

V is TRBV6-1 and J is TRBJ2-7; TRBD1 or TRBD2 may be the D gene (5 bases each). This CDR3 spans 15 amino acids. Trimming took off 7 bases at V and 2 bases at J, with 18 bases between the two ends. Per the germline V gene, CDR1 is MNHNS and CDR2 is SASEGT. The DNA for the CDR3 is TGTGCCAGCACCCCGGGGCACAGTGGGGCCTACGAGCAGTACTTC. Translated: CASTPGHSGAYEQYF.

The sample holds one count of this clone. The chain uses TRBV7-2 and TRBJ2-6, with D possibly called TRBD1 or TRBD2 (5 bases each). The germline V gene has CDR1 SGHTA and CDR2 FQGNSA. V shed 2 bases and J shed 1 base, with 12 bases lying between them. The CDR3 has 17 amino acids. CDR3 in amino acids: CASSLIGATSGANVLTF. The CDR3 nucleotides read TGTGCCAGCAGCTTAATCGGGGCCACATCTGGGGCCAACGTCCTGACTTTC. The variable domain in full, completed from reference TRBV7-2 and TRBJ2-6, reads GAGVSQSPSNKVTEKGKDVELRCDPISGHTALYWYRQSLGQGLEFLIYFQGNSAPDKSGLPSDRFSAERTGGSVSTLTIQRTQQEDSAVYLCASSLIGATSGANVLTFGAGSRLTVL.

The CDR3 here is CASTNTRSQPQHF. DNA for the CDR3: TGTGCCAGTACCAACACCAGGAGTCAGCCCCAGCATTTT. This chain connects TRBV19 to TRBJ1-5; D remains unclear. In germline, CDR1 is LNHDA, CDR2 SQIVND (reference sequence). CDR3 length: 13 amino acids. V lost 7 bases and J 6 bases, leaving 13 bases between the germline ends.

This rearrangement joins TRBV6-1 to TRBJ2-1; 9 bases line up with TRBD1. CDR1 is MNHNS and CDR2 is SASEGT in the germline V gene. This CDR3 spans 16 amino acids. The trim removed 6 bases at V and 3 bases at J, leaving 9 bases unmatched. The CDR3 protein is CASREQTGGNYNEQFF. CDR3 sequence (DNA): TGTGCCAGCAGGGAACAGACAGGGGGGAACTACAATGAGCAGTTCTTC.

The CDR3, as DNA: TGTGCCAGCAGCCCTTCCGACCCCTACGAGCAGTACTTC. Residues: CASSPSDPYEQYF. The chain couples TRBV11-2 to TRBJ2-7; unclear D gene. The CDR3 covers 13 residues. V was clipped by 5 bases and J by 2 bases, with 10 bases between them. The germline V gene has CDR1 SGHAT and CDR2 FQNNGV.

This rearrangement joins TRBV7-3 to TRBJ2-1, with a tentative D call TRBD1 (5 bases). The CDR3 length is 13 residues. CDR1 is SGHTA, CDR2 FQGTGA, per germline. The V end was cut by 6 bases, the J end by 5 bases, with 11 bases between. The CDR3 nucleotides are TGTGCCAGCAGTTCAGACAGAAACAATGAGCAGTTCTTC. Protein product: CASSSDRNNEQFF.

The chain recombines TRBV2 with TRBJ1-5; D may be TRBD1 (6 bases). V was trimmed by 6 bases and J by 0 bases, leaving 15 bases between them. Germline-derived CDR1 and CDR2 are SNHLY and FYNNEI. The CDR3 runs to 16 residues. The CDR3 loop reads CASRWGPTSSNQPQHF. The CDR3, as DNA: TGTGCCAGCAGATGGGGGCCGACCTCTAGCAATCAGCCCCAGCATTTT.

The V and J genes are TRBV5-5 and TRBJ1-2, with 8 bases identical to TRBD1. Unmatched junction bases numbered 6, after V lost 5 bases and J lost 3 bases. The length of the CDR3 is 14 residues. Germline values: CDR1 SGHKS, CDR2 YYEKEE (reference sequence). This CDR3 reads CASRGQGAYYGYTF. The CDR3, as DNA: TGTGCCAGCAGAGGCCAGGGGGCCTACTATGGCTACACCTTC.

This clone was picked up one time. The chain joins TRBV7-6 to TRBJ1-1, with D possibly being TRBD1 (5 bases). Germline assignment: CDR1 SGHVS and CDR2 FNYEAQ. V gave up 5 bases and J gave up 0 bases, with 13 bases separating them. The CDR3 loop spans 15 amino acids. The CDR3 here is CASSPAGSMNTEAFF. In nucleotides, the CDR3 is TGTGCCAGCAGCCCCGCAGGGAGTATGAACACTGAAGCTTTCTTT.

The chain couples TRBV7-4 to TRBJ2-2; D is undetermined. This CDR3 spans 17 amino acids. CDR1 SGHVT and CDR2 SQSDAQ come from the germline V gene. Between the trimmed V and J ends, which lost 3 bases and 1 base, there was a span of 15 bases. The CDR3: CASSFHFPLRNTGELFF. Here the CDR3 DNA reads TGTGCCAGCAGCTTCCACTTCCCACTACGGAACACCGGGGAGCTGTTTTTT.

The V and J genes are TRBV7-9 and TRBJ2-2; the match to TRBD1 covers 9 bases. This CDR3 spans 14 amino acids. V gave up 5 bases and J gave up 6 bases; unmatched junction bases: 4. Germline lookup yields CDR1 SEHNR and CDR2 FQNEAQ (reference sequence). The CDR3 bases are TGTGCCAGCAGCGTGACAGGGGGGGCCGGGGAGCTGTTTTTT. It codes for CASSVTGGAGELFF.

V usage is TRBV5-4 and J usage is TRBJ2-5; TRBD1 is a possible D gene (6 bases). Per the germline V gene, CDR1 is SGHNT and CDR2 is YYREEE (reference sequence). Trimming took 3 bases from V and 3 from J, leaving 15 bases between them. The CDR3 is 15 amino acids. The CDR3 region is CASSSERQAEETQYF. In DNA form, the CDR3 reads TGTGCCAGCAGCTCCGAGCGACAGGCGGAAGAGACCCAGTACTTC.

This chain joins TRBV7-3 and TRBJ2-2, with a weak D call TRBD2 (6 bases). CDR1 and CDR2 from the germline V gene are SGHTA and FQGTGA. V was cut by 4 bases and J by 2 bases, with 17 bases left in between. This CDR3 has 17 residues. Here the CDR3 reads CASSSTPGLYNTGELFF. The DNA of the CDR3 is TGTGCCAGCAGCTCTACGCCGGGACTTTATAACACCGGGGAGCTGTTTTTT.

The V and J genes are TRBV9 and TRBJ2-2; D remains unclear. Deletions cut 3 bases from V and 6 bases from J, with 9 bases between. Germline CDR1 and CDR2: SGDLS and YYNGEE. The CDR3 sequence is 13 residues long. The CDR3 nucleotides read TGTGCCAGCAGCGCCAGTAATTCCGGGGAGCTGTTTTTT. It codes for CASSASNSGELFF.

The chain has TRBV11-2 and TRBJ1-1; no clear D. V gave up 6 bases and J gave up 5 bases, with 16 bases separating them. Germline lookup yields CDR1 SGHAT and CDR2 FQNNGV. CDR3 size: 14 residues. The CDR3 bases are TGTGCCAGCAGTCCCGACGGGTTCTGGACTGAAGCTTTCTTT. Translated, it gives CASSPDGFWTEAFF.

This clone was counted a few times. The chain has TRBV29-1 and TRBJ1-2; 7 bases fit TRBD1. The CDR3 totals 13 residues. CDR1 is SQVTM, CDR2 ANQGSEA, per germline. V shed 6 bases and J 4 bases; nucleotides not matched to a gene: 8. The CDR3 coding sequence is TGCAGCGTCGGGACAGAGTTGAGCTATGGCTACACCTTC. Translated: CSVGTELSYGYTF.

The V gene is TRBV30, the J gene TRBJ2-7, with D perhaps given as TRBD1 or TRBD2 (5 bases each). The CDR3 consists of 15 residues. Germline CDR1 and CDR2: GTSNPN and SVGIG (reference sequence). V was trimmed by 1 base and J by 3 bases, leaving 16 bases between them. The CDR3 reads CAWSGGRFEVYEQYF. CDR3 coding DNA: TGTGCCTGGAGTGGGGGACGGTTCGAGGTCTACGAGCAGTACTTC. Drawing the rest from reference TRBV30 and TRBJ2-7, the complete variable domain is SQTIHQWPATLVQPVGSPLSLECTVEGTSNPNLYWYRQAAGRGLQLLFYSVGIGQISSEVPQNLSASRPQDRQFILSSKKLLLSDSGFYLCAWSGGRFEVYEQYFGPGTRLTVT.

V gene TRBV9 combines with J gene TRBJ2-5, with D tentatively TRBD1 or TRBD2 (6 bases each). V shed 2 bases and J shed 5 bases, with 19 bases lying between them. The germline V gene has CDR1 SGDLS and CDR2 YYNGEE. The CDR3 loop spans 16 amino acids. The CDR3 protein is CASSVRRGGAGETQYF. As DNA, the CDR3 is TGTGCCAGCAGCGTGCGTCGTGGGGGCGCGGGGGAGACCCAGTACTTC.

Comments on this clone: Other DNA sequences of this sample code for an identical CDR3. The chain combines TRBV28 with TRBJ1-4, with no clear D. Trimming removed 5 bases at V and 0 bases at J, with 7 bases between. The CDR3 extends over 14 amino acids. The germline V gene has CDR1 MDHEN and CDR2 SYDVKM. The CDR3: CASSPASTNEKLFF. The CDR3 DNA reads TGTGCCAGCAGTCCGGCCTCAACTAATGAAAAACTGTTTTTT.